Listed below are T cell receptor beta chains from one sample, sequenced in a study of cytomegalovirus exposure and HLA in healthy donors. Clones were read by immunoSEQ multiplex PCR, and TCRdb kept only the in-frame ones, dropping some. The table has 250,000 to 350,000 clones, about nine tenths seen once. Sequences were obtained from PBMCs. All receptors come from a man aged 40-49 years in good health and CMV-seropositive. Both conserved end residues are part of each CDR3. The D gene is left open where the match is weak. The size of a clone is reported for some rows only, either as once, few or many, or as a class for expanded clones.

v_call: TRBV5-1
d_call: -
j_call: TRBJ2-1
clone_size: -
cdr3_aa: CASSFGGMSSYNEQFF
cdr3_nt: TGCGCCAGCAGCTTCGGCGGAATGAGCTCCTACAATGAGCAGTTCTTC

v_call: TRBV9
d_call: TRBD1
j_call: TRBJ1-4
clone_size: -
cdr3_aa: CASSVRQGQGEKLFF
cdr3_nt: TGTGCCAGCAGCGTCCGACAGGGTCAGGGGGAAAAACTGTTTTTT

v_call: TRBV29-1
d_call: TRBD2
j_call: TRBJ2-7
clone_size: -
cdr3_aa: CSASGTYEQYF
cdr3_nt: TGCAGCGCTAGCGGGACCTACGAGCAGTACTTC

v_call: TRBV19
d_call: TRBD1
j_call: TRBJ1-1
clone_size: -
cdr3_aa: CASRPWTGMNTEAFF
cdr3_nt: TGTGCCAGTAGGCCTTGGACAGGGATGAACACTGAAGCTTTCTTT

v_call: TRBV4-1
d_call: TRBD2
j_call: TRBJ2-1
clone_size: few
cdr3_aa: CASSPGTAGVVREQFF
cdr3_nt: TGCGCCAGCAGCCCCGGTACAGCGGGAGTAGTTAGGGAGCAGTTCTTC

v_call: TRBV15
d_call: -
j_call: TRBJ2-7
clone_size: -
cdr3_aa: CATSRSLASYEQYF
cdr3_nt: TGTGCCACCAGCAGGAGTTTAGCCTCCTACGAGCAGTACTTC

v_call: TRBV7-9
d_call: TRBD1
j_call: TRBJ1-5
clone_size: -
cdr3_aa: CSSSATGGQPQHF
cdr3_nt: TGTTCCAGCAGCGCCACAGGGGGCCAGCCCCAGCATTTT

v_call: TRBV6-1
d_call: TRBD1
j_call: TRBJ1-3
clone_size: -
cdr3_aa: CASSEAGGQGAFRNTIYF
cdr3_nt: TGTGCCAGCAGTGAGGCCGGGGGACAGGGGGCTTTTAGAAACACCATATATTTT

v_call: TRBV29-1
d_call: TRBD1
j_call: TRBJ1-3
clone_size: -
cdr3_aa: CSVDAGGSGNTIYF
cdr3_nt: TGCAGCGTTGATGCAGGGGGCTCTGGAAACACCATATATTTT

v_call: TRBV7-9
d_call: -
j_call: TRBJ1-1
clone_size: -
cdr3_aa: CASSLTGREAFF
cdr3_nt: TGTGCCAGCAGCCTCACAGGGCGTGAAGCTTTCTTT

v_call: TRBV6-5
d_call: TRBD1
j_call: TRBJ1-2
clone_size: once
cdr3_aa: CASSRDRGYGYTF
cdr3_nt: TGTGCCAGCAGTCGAGACAGGGGCTATGGCTACACCTTC

v_call: TRBV7-3
d_call: TRBD2
j_call: TRBJ2-7
clone_size: -
cdr3_aa: CASSHEAGETYEQYF
cdr3_nt: TGTGCCAGCAGCCACGAAGCGGGAGAAACCTACGAGCAGTACTTC

v_call: TRBV27
d_call: -
j_call: TRBJ1-2
clone_size: -
cdr3_aa: CASSFQGNKGGYTF
cdr3_nt: TGTGCCAGCAGTTTTCAGGGGAACAAAGGTGGCTACACCTTC

v_call: TRBV2
d_call: TRBD1
j_call: TRBJ2-7
clone_size: -
cdr3_aa: CASSEGTGTSYEQYF
cdr3_nt: TGTGCCAGCAGTGAAGGGACAGGGACATCCTACGAGCAGTACTTC

v_call: TRBV7-6
d_call: TRBD2
j_call: TRBJ2-1
clone_size: -
cdr3_aa: CASSSGRSDNEQFF
cdr3_nt: TGTGCCAGCAGCAGCGGGAGGTCCGACAATGAGCAGTTCTTC

v_call: TRBV7-9
d_call: -
j_call: TRBJ2-3
clone_size: -
cdr3_aa: CANTPTRPPDTQYF
cdr3_nt: TGTGCCAACACCCCGACACGGCCGCCAGATACGCAGTATTTT

v_call: TRBV2
d_call: TRBD2
j_call: TRBJ2-5
clone_size: -
cdr3_aa: CASNLAGGRIQETQYF
cdr3_nt: TGTGCCAGCAACCTAGCGGGCGGGAGGATCCAAGAGACCCAGTACTTC

v_call: TRBV15
d_call: -
j_call: TRBJ1-1
clone_size: -
cdr3_aa: CATSRDGGIWNTEAFF
cdr3_nt: TGTGCCACCAGCAGAGATGGGGGGATATGGAACACTGAAGCTTTCTTT

v_call: TRBV7-6
d_call: TRBD2
j_call: TRBJ2-7
clone_size: -
cdr3_aa: CASGSGGAVDEQYF
cdr3_nt: TGTGCCAGCGGGTCCGGGGGGGCGGTTGACGAGCAGTACTTC

v_call: TRBV10-3
d_call: TRBD1
j_call: TRBJ1-1
clone_size: -
cdr3_aa: CAIRDHTGATEAFF
cdr3_nt: TGTGCCATCAGGGACCATACAGGGGCCACTGAAGCTTTCTTT

v_call: TRBV6-5
d_call: TRBD1
j_call: TRBJ1-3
clone_size: -
cdr3_aa: CASSGGTGFGNTIYF
cdr3_nt: TGTGCCAGCAGTGGGGGGACAGGGTTCGGAAACACCATATATTTT

v_call: TRBV7-3
d_call: TRBD1
j_call: TRBJ2-7
clone_size: -
cdr3_aa: CASSLGGQGGEQYF
cdr3_nt: TGTGCCAGCAGCTTGGGGGGACAGGGCGGCGAGCAGTACTTC

v_call: TRBV27
d_call: -
j_call: TRBJ2-7
clone_size: -
cdr3_aa: CASSFWQGQIAYEQYF
cdr3_nt: TGTGCCAGCAGTTTTTGGCAGGGGCAGATCGCCTACGAGCAGTACTTC

v_call: TRBV11-1
d_call: -
j_call: TRBJ2-7
clone_size: -
cdr3_aa: CASNKAGALSYEQYF
cdr3_nt: TGTGCCAGCAACAAAGCGGGTGCGCTCTCCTACGAGCAGTACTTC

v_call: TRBV6-4
d_call: -
j_call: TRBJ2-1
clone_size: -
cdr3_aa: CASSDSPGVNEQFF
cdr3_nt: TGTGCCAGCAGTGACTCGCCGGGAGTCAATGAGCAGTTCTTC

v_call: TRBV7-2
d_call: -
j_call: TRBJ1-2
clone_size: many
cdr3_aa: CASSYATTNYGYTF
cdr3_nt: TGTGCCAGCAGTTACGCTACTACTAACTATGGCTACACCTTC